The 25 T cell receptor beta chains below all came from one sample that was sequenced in a study of CD8+ T cells in alopecia areata. As the sequencing template, cDNA was produced by extracting RNA and reverse transcribing it. TCRdb's copy holds only in-frame clones and misses some; the assay was immunoSEQ multiplex PCR. The repertoire includes about 150,000 clones, more than 75% of them detected once, and around 16% sits in the top ten. The specimen was CD8+ T cells sorted from blood, collected at week 0. Source of these receptors: a human donor with alopecia areata.

This chain connects TRBV29-1 to TRBJ1-2; D gene uncertain. V was cut by 3 bases and J by 2 bases, with 4 bases left in between. The CDR3 extends over 11 amino acids. CDR1 and CDR2 from the germline V gene are SQVTM and ANQGSEA. CDR3 sequence reads: CSVDGNYGYTF. The CDR3 nucleotides are TGCAGCGTTGACGGGAACTATGGCTACACCTTC.

This chain joins TRBV7-6 and TRBJ2-3; no clear D gene. The CDR3 runs 13 residues. Trimming pared 4 bases from V and 0 bases from J, leaving 5 bases between. Germline assignment: CDR1 SGHVS and CDR2 FNYEAQ. The DNA for the CDR3 is TGTGCCAGCAGCTGGGCTAGCACAGATACGCAGTATTTT. Translated: CASSWASTDTQYF.

The chain employs TRBV27 and TRBJ2-5; D assignment may be TRBD1 or TRBD2 (5 bases each). The CDR3 consists of 14 residues. Germline V gene lookup returns CDR1 MNHEY and CDR2 SMNVEV (reference sequence). V shed 2 bases and J shed 5 bases, with 12 bases lying between them. CDR3 DNA sequence: TGTGCCAGCAGTTTAGTTGGGGGTTGGGAGACCCAGTACTTC. Translation gives CASSLVGGWETQYF.

The CDR3 sequence: CASSTPGEGAANEQYF. DNA of the CDR3: TGTGCCAGTAGTACCCCGGGGGAAGGGGCAGCGAACGAGCAGTACTTC. The rearrangement links TRBV19 to TRBJ2-7; D is possibly TRBD2 (6 bases). Germline-derived CDR1 and CDR2 are LNHDA and SQIVND (reference sequence). The V end lost 4 bases, the J end lost 5 bases, and 21 bases lay between the germline ends. This CDR3 contains 16 residues.

The chain has TRBV27 and TRBJ2-3; D may be TRBD1 (6 bases). This CDR3 is 16 amino acids long. Germline V gives CDR1 MNHEY, CDR2 SMNVEV (reference sequence). V was shortened by 3 bases and J by 5 bases, with 18 bases between the two germline ends. CDR3 protein: CASSFVRTERGDTQYF. The CDR3 DNA sequence: TGTGCCAGCAGTTTTGTCAGGACAGAAAGGGGAGATACGCAGTATTTT.

The V call is TRBV2, the J call TRBJ2-1; D possibly matches TRBD1 or TRBD2 (5 bases each). Germline CDR1 reads SNHLY; CDR2 reads FYNNEI. This CDR3 is 14 amino acids long. With 9 bases removed from V and 6 bases from J, the gap between germline ends came to 18 bases. The CDR3 DNA sequence: TGTGCCAGGGCGAACCCGGGACCTCTCAATGAGCAGTTCTTC. Its protein product is CARANPGPLNEQFF.

V is TRBV19 and J is TRBJ1-3, with D perhaps TRBD1 (5 bases). This CDR3 has 16 residues. Germline V gene sequence: CDR1 LNHDA, CDR2 SQIVND (reference sequence). V lost 5 bases, J lost 0 bases, and 14 bases lay in between. The CDR3 DNA reads as TGTGCCAGTAGTTGGCAAAAAGGGGACTCTGGAAACACCATATATTTT. It translates to CASSWQKGDSGNTIYF.

The V gene is TRBV27, the J gene TRBJ1-5; D is ambiguous. The CDR3 contains 15 residues. V lost 3 bases and J lost 0, with 9 bases in between. The V gene's germline CDR1 is MNHEY and CDR2 SMNVEV (reference sequence). CDR3: CASSFLGSSNQPQHF. CDR3 nucleotide sequence: TGTGCCAGCAGTTTCCTAGGTAGTAGCAATCAGCCCCAGCATTTT.

The chain recombines TRBV7-8 with TRBJ2-7, with TRBD2 matching 14 bases. V dropped 1 base and J dropped 2; count of bases not matched to a gene: 7. From germline, CDR1 is SGHVS and CDR2 FQNEAQ. The CDR3 spans 18 residues. CDR3 sequence (DNA): TGTGCCAGCAGCTTAGGACTAGCGGGAGGGAATAAGGCCTACGAGCAGTACTTC. It translates to CASSLGLAGGNKAYEQYF.

The chain joins TRBV18 to TRBJ1-1, with 9 bases aligning to TRBD1. V was pared by 5 bases and J by 4 bases, with 8 bases of the junction left unmatched. This CDR3 comprises 15 residues. The germline V gene encodes CDR1 KGHSH and CDR2 LQKENI. CDR3 in amino acids: CASSKWDRVPTEAFF. The DNA of the CDR3 is TGTGCCAGCTCAAAATGGGACAGGGTTCCCACTGAAGCTTTCTTT.

The chain recombines TRBV2 with TRBJ1-3; TRBD1 might be the D (6 bases). Germline CDR1 reads SNHLY; CDR2 reads FYNNEI. The V and J ends lost 6 bases and 5 bases respectively, with 14 bases between them. The CDR3 is 14 amino acids. CDR3: CASREWQGRNTIYF. Here the CDR3 DNA reads TGTGCCAGCAGGGAGTGGCAGGGGAGAAACACCATATATTTT.

V and J are TRBV7-9 and TRBJ2-7; 8 nucleotides agree with TRBD1. There are 14 residues in the CDR3. Trimming took 5 bases from V and 4 from J; bases not matched to a gene: 7. Germline V lookup: CDR1 SEHNR, CDR2 FQNEAQ (reference sequence). The CDR3 nucleotides read TGTGCCAGCAGCCCCCGGGACAGGTTATACGAGCAGTACTTC. Translating gives CASSPRDRLYEQYF. The variable domain in full, with the rest retrieved from reference TRBV7-9 and TRBJ2-7, is DTGVSQNPRHKITKRGQNVTFRCDPISEHNRLYWYRQTLGQGPEFLTYFQNEAQLEKSRLLSDRFSAERPKGSFSTLEIQRTEQGDSAMYLCASSPRDRLYEQYFGPGTRLTVT.

The genes are TRBV4-2 and TRBJ2-7; 14 nucleotides match TRBD2. V was clipped by 2 bases and J by 5 bases; unmatched bases: 8. Looked up from germline, CDR1 is LGHNA and CDR2 is YNFKEQ. The CDR3 spans 17 residues. As DNA, the CDR3 is TGTGCCAGCAGCCAATGGACTAGCGGGGGGCAGGGGGACGAGCAGTACTTC. It translates to CASSQWTSGGQGDEQYF.

The chain has TRBV30 and TRBJ2-1; 8 bases match TRBD2. This CDR3 region has 16 residues. Germline loops: CDR1 GTSNPN, CDR2 SVGIG (reference sequence). V dropped 2 bases and J dropped 5; count of bases not matched to a gene: 11. CDR3 loop: CAWSSLGSGANNEQFF. CDR3 nucleotide sequence: TGTGCCTGGAGTTCCCTGGGTAGCGGGGCAAACAATGAGCAGTTCTTC.

The chain links TRBV7-6 to TRBJ2-7, with TRBD2 as a possible D gene (6 bases). CDR3 size: 15 residues. Germline V gene data show CDR1 as SGHVS and CDR2 as FNYEAQ. V was pared by 5 bases and J by 1 base, with 15 bases between. The CDR3 coding sequence is TGTGCCAGCAGCCTAGGAGGGCCTCGGTCCTACGAGCAGTACTTC. Amino acids: CASSLGGPRSYEQYF.

This clone has only one observation. The chain is built from TRBV11-2 and TRBJ2-7, with 8 bases fitting TRBD2. Germline V gene data show CDR1 as SGHAT and CDR2 as FQNNGV. The CDR3 length is 16 residues. With 4 bases clipped from V and 4 bases from J, the junction kept 12 bases outside the gene matches. The CDR3 here is CASSSRKAGDPYEQYF. In nucleotides, the CDR3 is TGTGCCAGCAGCTCCCGTAAAGCGGGGGATCCTTACGAGCAGTACTTC.

V usage is TRBV10-2 and J usage is TRBJ1-5; 9 bases align to TRBD1. Germline V gene data show CDR1 as WSHSY and CDR2 as SAAADI. The CDR3 consists of 14 residues. V shed 7 bases, J shed 3 bases, and the junction held 4 bases outside the gene matches. CDR3 protein: CASMGQGPNQPQHF. CDR3 DNA: TGCGCCAGCATGGGACAGGGCCCCAATCAGCCCCAGCATTTT.

This chain uses TRBV6-5 with TRBJ2-1; 10 nucleotides agree with TRBD1. The CDR3 has 14 amino acids. J lost 7 bases, V lost 6 bases, and 6 bases had no gene match. Germline CDR1 is MNHEY and CDR2 is SVGAGI. This CDR3 is CASRPGQGRNEQFF. The CDR3 region has the DNA TGTGCCAGCAGGCCGGGACAGGGGAGGAATGAGCAGTTCTTC.

The V call is TRBV6-6, the J call TRBJ2-2, with a tentative D call TRBD2 (6 bases). CDR1 and CDR2 from the germline V gene are MNHNY and SVGAGI (reference sequence). CDR3 length equals 13 residues. V shed 6 bases and J shed 6 bases, with 11 bases lying between them. The CDR3 protein is CASSSRDSGELFF. In DNA, the CDR3 is TGTGCCAGCAGCTCCAGGGACTCCGGGGAGCTGTTTTTT.

This chain connects TRBV30 to TRBJ2-7, with D perhaps matching TRBD1 (6 bases). Germline-derived CDR1 and CDR2 are GTSNPN and SVGIG (reference sequence). This CDR3 comprises 18 residues. V was pared by 1 base and J by 2 bases, with 24 bases between. For the CDR3, the DNA is TGTGCCTGGAGTGACCCCAATCCGGGACACCTCTACCCCTACGAGCAGTACTTC. Translated: CAWSDPNPGHLYPYEQYF.

This clone came up once. The rearrangement joins TRBV19 to TRBJ2-7, with D maybe TRBD2 (6 bases). Germline V gives CDR1 LNHDA, CDR2 SQIVND (reference sequence). Trimming removed 6 bases from V and 2 bases from J, with 14 bases in between. The CDR3 extends over 14 amino acids. CDR3: CASSSSAFTYEQYF. In DNA, the CDR3 is TGTGCCAGTAGCTCTAGCGCCTTTACCTACGAGCAGTACTTC.

The CDR3 sequence: CASSLAANTEAFF. In nucleotides, the CDR3 is TGCGCCAGCAGCTTGGCGGCCAACACTGAAGCTTTCTTT. The chain joins TRBV5-1 to TRBJ1-1; D gene ambiguous. The V gene's germline CDR1 is SGHRS and CDR2 YFSETQ. The CDR3 extends over 13 amino acids. Trimming cost V 0 bases and J 2 bases, with 5 bases left between them.

This sequence joins TRBV9 and TRBJ2-7; tentative D call: TRBD2 (5 bases). V was cut by 4 bases and J by 3 bases, with 14 bases left in between. From germline, CDR1 is SGDLS and CDR2 YYNGEE. CDR3 size: 14 residues. As DNA, the CDR3 is TGTGCCAGCAGCCCACGGGGTCAGCGCTACGAGCAGTACTTC. This encodes CASSPRGQRYEQYF.

The sample holds one count of this clone. V and J are TRBV21-1 and TRBJ2-5. The DNA end is a closer match to TRBJ2-7, so the J assignment may be wrong. TRBV21-1 constitutes a pseudogene. CDR3 length: 12 residues. In DNA form, the CDR3 reads TGTGCCAGCAGCAAATGGGCGGCCGAGCAGTACTTC. This encodes CASSKWAAEQYF.

The rearrangement uses TRBV5-6 and TRBJ2-5; D is possibly TRBD1 or TRBD2 (5 bases each). The DNA end favors TRBJ2-7, so the J call may be wrong. The germline V gene has CDR1 SGHDT and CDR2 YYEEEE. The CDR3 is 15 amino acids. CDR3 DNA sequence: TGTGCCAGCAGCTTACCCCGGGACGCGTCCTACGAGCAGTACTTC. Its translation is CASSLPRDASYEQYF.